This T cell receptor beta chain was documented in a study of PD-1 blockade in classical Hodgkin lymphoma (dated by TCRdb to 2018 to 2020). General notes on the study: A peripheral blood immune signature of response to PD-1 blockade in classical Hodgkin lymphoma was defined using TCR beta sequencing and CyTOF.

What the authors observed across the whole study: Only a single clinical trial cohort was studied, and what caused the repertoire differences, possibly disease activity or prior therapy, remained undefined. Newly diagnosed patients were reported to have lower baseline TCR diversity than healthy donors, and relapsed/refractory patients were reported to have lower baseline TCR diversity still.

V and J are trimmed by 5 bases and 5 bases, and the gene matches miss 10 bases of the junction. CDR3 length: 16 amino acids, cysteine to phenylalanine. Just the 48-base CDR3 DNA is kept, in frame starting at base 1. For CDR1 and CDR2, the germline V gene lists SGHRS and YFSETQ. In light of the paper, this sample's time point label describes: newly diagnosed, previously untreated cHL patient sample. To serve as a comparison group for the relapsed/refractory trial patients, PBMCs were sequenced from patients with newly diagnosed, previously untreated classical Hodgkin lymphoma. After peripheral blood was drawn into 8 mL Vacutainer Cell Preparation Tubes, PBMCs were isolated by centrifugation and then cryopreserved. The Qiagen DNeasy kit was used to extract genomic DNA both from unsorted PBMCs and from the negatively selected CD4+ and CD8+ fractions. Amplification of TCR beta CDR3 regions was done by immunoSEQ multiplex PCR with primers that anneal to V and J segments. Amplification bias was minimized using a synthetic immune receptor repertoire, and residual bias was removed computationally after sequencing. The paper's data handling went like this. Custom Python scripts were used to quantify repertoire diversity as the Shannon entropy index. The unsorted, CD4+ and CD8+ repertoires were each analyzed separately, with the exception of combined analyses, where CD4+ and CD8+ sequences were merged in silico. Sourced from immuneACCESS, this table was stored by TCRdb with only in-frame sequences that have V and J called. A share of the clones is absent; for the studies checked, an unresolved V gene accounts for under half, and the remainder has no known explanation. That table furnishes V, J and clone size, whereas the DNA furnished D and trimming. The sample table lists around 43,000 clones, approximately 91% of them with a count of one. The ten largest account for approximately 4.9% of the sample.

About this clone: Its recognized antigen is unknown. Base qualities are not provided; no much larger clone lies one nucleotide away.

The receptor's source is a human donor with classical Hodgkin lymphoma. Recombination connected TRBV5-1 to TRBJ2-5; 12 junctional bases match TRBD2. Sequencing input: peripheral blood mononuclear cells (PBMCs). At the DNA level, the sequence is TGCGCCAGCAGAAAAAGACTAGCGGGAGAAGGGGAGACCCAGTACTTC. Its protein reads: CASRKRLAGEGETQYF.